One sample yielded the 16 T cell receptor beta chains listed below, sequenced in a study of cytomegalovirus exposure and HLA in healthy donors. The PCR had 60 Vbeta and 13 Jbeta primers. Some clones are missing from TCRdb's copy, which holds only in-frame ones; the method was immunoSEQ multiplex PCR. This sample has under 200,000 clones, with around 68% found just once. The source material was PBMCs. These TCRs come from a middle-aged woman in good health and CMV-seropositive.

The sample holds a few counts of this clone. CDR3 protein: CASSLIAGGDEQFF. As DNA, the CDR3 is TGTGCCAGCAGCCTGATAGCGGGAGGTGATGAGCAGTTCTTC. The chain joins TRBV13 to TRBJ2-1; 10 positions agree with TRBD2. The CDR3 has 14 residues. V was pared by 5 bases and J by 8 bases, with 6 bases of the junction left unmatched. Germline values: CDR1 PRHDT, CDR2 FYEKMQ (reference sequence).

On this clone: An end of the junction differs from the germline gene, which may be a read error. The rearrangement links TRBV6-6 to TRBJ2-1; 10 positions match TRBD2. The CDR3 sequence is 16 residues long. Germline assignment: CDR1 MNHNY and CDR2 SVGAGI (reference sequence). The CDR3 DNA is TGTGCCAGCAGTGACTCGAGCGGGAGGGCCGTCAATGAGCAGTTCTTC. Translating it yields CASSDSSGRAVNEQFF.

The CDR3: CASSPPPGNYGYTF. The CDR3 DNA follows: TGTGCCAGCAGTCCCCCTCCAGGCAACTATGGCTACACCTTC. The chain joins TRBV28 to TRBJ1-2, with no clear D. Germline V gene lookup returns CDR1 MDHEN and CDR2 SYDVKM. The CDR3 covers 14 residues. The V end lost 5 bases, the J end lost 2 bases, and 12 bases lay between the germline ends.

This clone was detected a few times. V usage is TRBV5-1 and J usage is TRBJ2-7; 7 bases map to TRBD1. V shed 4 bases, J shed 0 bases, and the junction held 10 bases outside the gene matches. Germline V lookup: CDR1 SGHRS, CDR2 YFSETQ. This CDR3 region has 16 residues. CDR3: CASSPTPGQTSYEQYF. The CDR3 coding sequence is TGCGCCAGCAGCCCAACACCGGGACAGACCTCCTACGAGCAGTACTTC.

The chain is built from TRBV6-5 and TRBJ1-2, with 9 bases matching TRBD1. The ends lost 5 bases at V and 4 bases at J; junction bases unmatched: 5. Germline CDR1 and CDR2: MNHEY and SVGAGI. CDR3 length equals 14 residues. CDR3 protein: CASSPRDRVYGYTF. The CDR3 bases are TGTGCCAGCAGTCCCCGGGACAGGGTCTATGGCTACACCTTC.

This clone was seen only a few times. The chain uses TRBV7-2 and TRBJ1-5; tentatively, D is TRBD1 (5 bases). Germline CDR1 is SGHTA and CDR2 is FQGNSA. Trimming shortened V by 5 bases and J by 3 bases, and 14 bases separated the two germline ends. The CDR3 is 15 amino acids. CDR3 sequence (DNA): TGTGCCAGCAGCCTCGGGGGGGGGAACAATCAGCCCCAGCATTTT. It yields the protein CASSLGGGNNQPQHF.

Points on this clone: Distinct nucleotide sequences in the sample also encode this CDR3. This sequence joins TRBV12-5 and TRBJ2-2, with D maybe TRBD1 (6 bases). The germline V and J ends were trimmed by 0 bases and 1 base, with 21 bases remaining between them. This CDR3 has 20 residues. Germline V gene sequence: CDR1 LGHNT, CDR2 FRNRAP. CDR3 sequence reads: CASGLVQGGPRQENTGELFF. The CDR3 bases are TGTGCTAGTGGTTTGGTACAAGGCGGCCCAAGACAGGAGAACACCGGGGAGCTGTTTTTT.

The chain uses TRBV5-1 and TRBJ1-2; weak D call: TRBD1 (5 bases). This CDR3 contains 13 residues. The V end lost 5 bases, the J end lost 6 bases, and 14 bases lay between the germline ends. Germline CDR1 and CDR2: SGHRS and YFSETQ. The CDR3 reads CASSLDMPHGYTF. CDR3 DNA sequence: TGCGCCAGCAGTCTGGACATGCCACATGGCTACACCTTC.

This sequence joins TRBV6-5 and TRBJ2-2; possible D gene TRBD1, 6 bases. CDR3 size: 16 residues. V lost 2 bases, J lost 1 base, and 11 bases lay in between. The germline gives CDR1 MNHEY, CDR2 SVGAGI. The CDR3 DNA follows: TGTGCCAGCAGTTACGTATCCAGGGGGAACACCGGGGAGCTGTTTTTT. It is translated as CASSYVSRGNTGELFF.

This sequence joins TRBV5-6 and TRBJ1-3; 7 bases line up with TRBD1. With 4 bases clipped from V and 0 bases from J, the junction kept 4 bases outside the gene matches. This CDR3 spans 15 amino acids. CDR1 is SGHDT and CDR2 is YYEEEE in the germline V gene. The CDR3 nucleotides are TGTGCCAGCAGCACGGGGGACAGCTCTGGAAACACCATATATTTT. Its translation is CASSTGDSSGNTIYF.

The table lists this clone with a count of one. The gene calls are TRBV2 and TRBJ1-5; D call uncertain. Trimming cost V 3 bases and J 5 bases, with 11 bases left between them. The length of the CDR3 is 14 residues. The germline gives CDR1 SNHLY, CDR2 FYNNEI. CDR3 sequence reads: CASSESGWDQPQHF. CDR3 DNA sequence: TGTGCCAGCAGTGAGTCGGGTTGGGATCAGCCCCAGCATTTT.

The rearrangement uses TRBV7-2 and TRBJ1-6, with a weak D call TRBD1 (6 bases). V was shortened by 8 bases and J by 3 bases, with 11 bases between the two germline ends. Per germline, CDR1 SGHTA and CDR2 FQGNSA. CDR3 size: 14 residues. The CDR3 sequence is CASAGVNYNSPLHF. Here the CDR3 DNA reads TGTGCCAGCGCAGGGGTTAACTATAATTCACCCCTCCACTTT.

This chain connects TRBV4-3 to TRBJ1-4; 10 positions agree with TRBD1. CDR3 size: 14 residues. Germline values: CDR1 LGHNA, CDR2 YSLEER. V dropped 4 bases and J dropped 7; count of bases not matched to a gene: 3. The CDR3 reads CASSPGQGSEKLFF. CDR3 DNA sequence: TGCGCCAGCAGCCCGGGACAGGGGAGTGAAAAACTGTTTTTT.

V gene TRBV2 combines with J gene TRBJ2-7; D might be TRBD2 (7 bases). Germline values: CDR1 SNHLY, CDR2 FYNNEI. The CDR3 sequence is 14 residues long. The germline V and J ends were trimmed by 3 bases and 2 bases, with 11 bases remaining between them. The CDR3 sequence: CASSDGGGPYEQYF. The CDR3 coding sequence is TGTGCCAGCAGTGATGGGGGGGGGCCCTACGAGCAGTACTTC.

This clone was observed once. The chain is built from TRBV7-3 and TRBJ1-1; D is possibly TRBD1 (5 bases). The ends were cut back, 4 bases at V and 9 bases at J, with 15 bases in the middle. Germline V lookup: CDR1 SGHTA, CDR2 FQGTGA. This CDR3 is 13 amino acids long. In DNA form, the CDR3 reads TGTGCCAGCAGCTCCGTCGCGGGGGAAAAAGCTTTCTTT. As protein: CASSSVAGEKAFF.

The chain links TRBV10-3 to TRBJ1-5; D perhaps matches TRBD1 (6 bases). Trimming took off 1 base at V and 3 bases at J, with 10 bases between the two ends. Germline V gene sequence: CDR1 ENHRY, CDR2 SYGVKD. This CDR3 has 15 amino acids. The CDR3 DNA is TGTGCCATCAGTGAGTTACAGGGCGACAATCAGCCCCAGCATTTT. Protein product: CAISELQGDNQPQHF.